This entry lists 24 T cell receptor beta chains sequenced from one sample in a study of blood T cells in healthy people across ages. Primers used in a second PCR of roughly 7 to 12 cycles were a sample-barcoded 5' primer and a J-beta primer mix. Via MiXCR, TCRdb re-called the 5' RACE reads, giving one row per CDR3 protein. The sample gives some 790,000 distinct CDR3 sequences, about 28% of which show up once; about 18% is in the top ten. The specimen sequenced was blood. The receptors here all came from a woman of 80 years or more in good health.

On this clonotype itself: This may be a read error: a much more frequent sequence differs by one nucleotide. The CDR3 loop is CASSTLAGEETQYF. CDR3 sequence (DNA): TGTGCCAGCAGCACCTTAGCGGGCGAGGAGACCCAGTACTTC. This rearrangement joins TRBV5-5 to TRBJ2-5, with 7 bases lining up with TRBD2. V dropped 4 bases and J dropped 5; count of bases not matched to a gene: 8. Germline values: CDR1 SGHKS, CDR2 YYEKEE (reference sequence). The CDR3 sequence is 14 residues long.

As to this clonotype: A much larger clonotype is one base distant, so this may be a read error. V and J are TRBV29-1 and TRBJ2-5; D remains ambiguous. The J call could be wrong; TRBJ2-7 is a better fit for the DNA end. There are 11 residues in the CDR3. Germline lookup yields CDR1 SQVTM and CDR2 ANQGSEA. The chain's CDR3 is CSVSYCGEQYF. The DNA for the CDR3 is TGCAGCGTGTCTTACTGCGGCGAGCAGTACTTC.

This clonotype was seen at least ten times. The chain carries TRBV10-3 and TRBJ1-1; perhaps TRBD1 as D (5 bases). Per the germline V gene, CDR1 is ENHRY and CDR2 is SYGVKD. Deletions cut 0 bases from V and 0 bases from J, with 5 bases between. The CDR3 is made up of 14 amino acids. CDR3 sequence (DNA): TGTGCCATCAGTGAGTCGGGGGTGAACACTGAAGCTTTCTTT. As protein: CAISESGVNTEAFF.

In this sample, this clonotype turned up many times. The chain carries TRBV7-2 and TRBJ2-1, with D possibly TRBD1 on 5 matching bases. This CDR3 is built from 16 residues. Trimming removed 0 bases from V and 3 bases from J, with 12 bases in between. Germline V CDR1 and CDR2: SGHTA, FQGNSA. DNA of the CDR3: TGTGCCAGCAGCTTAGCGGCAGGGTTAATCTACAATGAGCAGTTCTTC. Protein: CASSLAAGLIYNEQFF. The entire variable domain, with the rest obtained from reference TRBV7-2 and TRBJ2-1, is as follows: GAGVSQSPSNKVTEKGKDVELRCDPISGHTALYWYRQSLGQGLEFLIYFQGNSAPDKSGLPSDRFSAERTGGSVSTLTIQRTQQEDSAVYLCASSLAAGLIYNEQFFGPGTRLTVL.

The chain links TRBV7-2 to TRBJ1-1, with 7 bases identical to TRBD1. From germline, CDR1 is SGHTA and CDR2 FQGNSA. The CDR3 is 14 residues long. With 5 bases clipped from V and 5 bases from J, the junction kept 8 bases outside the gene matches. The CDR3 region has the DNA TGTGCCAGCAGCGGCAGGGGGGGGTGGACTGAAGCTTTCTTT. It translates to CASSGRGGWTEAFF.

This clonotype has only a few counts. The chain uses TRBV21-1 and TRBJ1-2; the tabulated D call, TRBD1, remains unverified against the DNA. TRBV21-1 is listed as a pseudogene. The CDR3 consists of 14 residues. The CDR3 sequence: CASSKAGRGYGYTF. The CDR3 DNA reads TGTGCCAGCAGCAAAGCGGGCAGGGGATATGGCTACACCTTC.

CDR3 nucleotides: TGTGCCAGCAGTGAAGAGGGACCCATACATGAAGCTTTCTTT. Amino acid sequence: CASSEEGPIHEAFF. The chain joins TRBV25-1 to TRBJ1-1, with D maybe TRBD1 (5 bases). V was pared by 2 bases and J by 7 bases, with 14 bases between. The CDR3 extends over 14 amino acids. Germline V gene data show CDR1 as MGHDK and CDR2 as SYGVNS.

Comments on this clonotype: Compared with germline, one end of the junction differs, possibly owing to a read error. The CDR3 region has the DNA TGTGCCAACAGCAAAGACAGGGGGGAGACCCAGTACTTC. Translating it yields CANSKDRGETQYF. This chain uses TRBV4-2 with TRBJ2-5, with 9 bases aligning to TRBD1. The CDR3 spans 13 residues. CDR1 LGHNA and CDR2 YNFKEQ come from the germline V gene.

The sample holds many counts of this clonotype. This chain links TRBV25-1 with TRBJ1-2; D ambiguous. Trimming took off 3 bases at V and 4 bases at J, with 9 bases between the two ends. Germline CDR1 is MGHDK and CDR2 is SYGVNS. The CDR3 totals 13 residues. The CDR3 DNA reads as TGTGCCAGCAGTGACAGGACTCTCTATGGCTACACCTTC. Its protein product is CASSDRTLYGYTF.

The chain employs TRBV7-2 and TRBJ1-5; D might be TRBD1 (6 bases). The CDR3 covers 12 residues. V was trimmed by 6 bases and J by 14 bases, leaving 17 bases between them. Germline-derived CDR1 and CDR2 are SGHTA and FQGNSA. In DNA, the CDR3 is TGTGCCAGCAGTAGGGACAACGGGATCGAGCATTTT. Translated: CASSRDNGIEHF. The full variable domain, rest sourced from reference TRBV7-2 and TRBJ1-5, is GAGVSQSPSNKVTEKGKDVELRCDPISGHTALYWYRQSLGQGLEFLIYFQGNSAPDKSGLPSDRFSAERTGGSVSTLTIQRTQQEDSAVYLCASSRDNGIEHFGDGTRLSIL.

This clonotype was observed at least ten times. The chain links TRBV7-9 to TRBJ2-1, with 10 bases that match TRBD1. Germline assignment: CDR1 SEHNR and CDR2 FQNEAQ (reference sequence). The CDR3 is 15 residues long. V gave up 3 bases and J gave up 3 bases; unmatched junction bases: 2. In nucleotides, the CDR3 is TGTGCCAGCAGCTTGGGACAGGGGATCTACAATGAGCAGTTCTTC. It codes for CASSLGQGIYNEQFF.

The V and J genes are TRBV7-8 and TRBJ2-1; 7 bases fit TRBD2. CDR1 is SGHVS, CDR2 FQNEAQ, per germline. The CDR3 totals 17 residues. The trim removed 0 bases at V and 2 bases at J, leaving 7 bases unmatched. The CDR3 protein is CASSLARRGRAYNEQFF. The CDR3 coding sequence is TGTGCCAGCAGCTTAGCCCGGCGAGGGAGGGCCTACAATGAGCAGTTCTTC.

Details on this clonotype: A much larger clone differs by one base, so this may be a read error. The rearrangement uses TRBV20-1 and TRBJ1-1; possibly TRBD1 for D (5 bases). Germline loops: CDR1 DFQATT, CDR2 SNEGSKA (reference sequence). The CDR3 contains 15 residues. Trimming left V 5 bases short and J 4 bases short, with 20 bases between. The CDR3 sequence: CSAGPCDRLGTEAFF. The CDR3, as DNA: TGCAGTGCTGGCCCCTGCGACAGATTAGGCACTGAAGCTTTCTTT.

Points on this clonotype: It may be a read error: a sequence one base away is much more abundant. This chain connects TRBV9 to TRBJ2-5, with D possibly matching TRBD2 (6 bases). CDR3 length: 15 residues. Germline loops: CDR1 SGDLS, CDR2 YYNGEE. The V and J ends lost 0 bases and 11 bases respectively, with 20 bases between them. The CDR3 loop reads CASSVGGEGVYEQYF. The CDR3 region has the DNA TGTGCCAGCAGCGTAGGGGGGGAAGGGGTGTATGAGCAGTACTTC. Based on the CDR3 plus reference TRBV9 and TRBJ2-5, the full variable domain is DSGVTQTPKHLITATGQRVTLRCSPRSGDLSVYWYQQSLDQGLQFLIQYYNGEERAKGNILERFSAQQFPDLHSELNLSSLELGDSALYFCASSVGGEGVYEQYFGPGTRLLVL.

The chain joins TRBV7-9 to TRBJ2-3, with a weak D call TRBD2 (6 bases). Germline V gene sequence: CDR1 SEHNR, CDR2 FQNEAQ (reference sequence). V was trimmed by 5 bases and J by 3 bases, leaving 18 bases between them. This CDR3 is 16 amino acids long. The CDR3 reads CASSPRGGVRTDTQYF. As DNA, the CDR3 is TGTGCCAGCAGCCCCCGGGGCGGGGTACGGACAGATACGCAGTATTTT.

A few counts support this clonotype. This chain connects TRBV20-1 to TRBJ2-1; a weak D match, TRBD1 (5 bases). The V end lost 2 bases, the J end lost 9 bases, and 14 bases lay between the germline ends. Per the germline V gene, CDR1 is DFQATT and CDR2 is SNEGSKA (reference sequence). This CDR3 is 13 amino acids long. CDR3 residues: CSARNGRVAEQFF. For the CDR3, the DNA is TGCAGTGCTAGAAACGGCAGGGTGGCTGAGCAGTTCTTC.

Notes on this clonotype: It may be a read error: a sequence one base away is much more abundant. The CDR3 end shows no conserved phenylalanine or tryptophan, and so a read error is likely. The rearrangement joins TRBV5-6 to TRBJ2-6; no reliable D call. The germline V gene encodes CDR1 SGHDT and CDR2 YYEEEE. The CDR3 spans 15 residues. V lost 2 bases and J lost 4, with 10 bases in between. The CDR3 nucleotides read TGTGCCAGCAGCTTTGAGGCGTCCGGGGCCAACGTCCTGACTGTC. Protein sequence: CASSFEASGANVLTV.

The chain uses TRBV20-1 and TRBJ1-1, with a weak D call TRBD1 (5 bases). V lost 6 bases to trimming and J lost 1 base, with 12 bases between them. This CDR3 contains 13 residues. Germline V gene lookup returns CDR1 DFQATT and CDR2 SNEGSKA (reference sequence). CDR3 in amino acids: CSAPRDRNTEAFF. The CDR3 coding sequence is TGCAGTGCCCCCCGGGACCGGAACACTGAAGCTTTCTTT.

Comments on this clonotype: A read error may produce the germline difference seen at one junction end. The chain couples TRBV29-1 to TRBJ2-7; 11 nucleotides match TRBD2. This CDR3 has 21 amino acids. Germline V gives CDR1 SQVTM, CDR2 ANQGSEA. The CDR3 DNA reads as TGCAGCATTGAAGCGAAGCCGGGATCACTAGCGGGAGTAGTGGGCCGCTACGAGCAGTACTTC. As protein: CSIEAKPGSLAGVVGRYEQYF.

With regard to this clonotype: At one of its ends the junction is not consistent with the germline gene, which may arise from a read error. The V call is TRBV6-5, the J call TRBJ2-7; D possibly corresponds to TRBD2 (6 bases). From germline, CDR1 is MNHEY and CDR2 SVGAGI. CDR3 length equals 13 residues. The CDR3 sequence is CASRLAPGDERYF. CDR3 in DNA: TGTGCCAGCAGATTGGCCCCGGGAGACGAGCGGTACTTC.

The table lists this clonotype with a few counts. The chain joins TRBV20-1 to TRBJ2-7; 9 nucleotides agree with TRBD2. The CDR3 is made up of 16 amino acids. The J segment lost 0 bases and the V segment lost 0 bases, leaving 6 bases of the junction unmatched. Germline CDR1 and CDR2: DFQATT and SNEGSKA (reference sequence). The CDR3 bases are TGCAGTGCTAGAGAAGGAGGACTAGCGATCTCCTACGAGCAGTACTTC. Its protein is CSAREGGLAISYEQYF.

This clonotype was seen once. Because the CDR3 is missing its conserved closing phenylalanine or tryptophan, this is likely a read error. The rearrangement links TRBV6-5 to TRBJ2-5, with TRBD1 matching 8 bases. Germline CDR1 reads MNHEY; CDR2 reads SVGAGI. This CDR3 is built from 13 residues. Trimming at V came to 6 bases and at J to 11 bases, leaving 11 bases not matched to a gene. The CDR3 sequence is CASSPTGVREQYL. The CDR3 DNA reads as TGTGCCAGCAGCCCGACAGGGGTTCGTGAGCAGTACTTA.

This clonotype was observed a few times. Since a much larger clone is just one base distant, this may be a read error. The J gene is TRBJ1-1, the V gene TRBV20-1; no firm D call. This CDR3 is 13 amino acids long. Germline values: CDR1 DFQATT, CDR2 SNEGSKA (reference sequence). V dropped 3 bases and J dropped 6 bases, with 14 bases sitting between them. The CDR3 loop reads CSASIGSSSEAFF. CDR3 nucleotides: TGCAGTGCTAGCATTGGGTCCAGCTCTGAAGCTTTCTTT.

Notes on this clonotype: The junction departs from germline at one end; a sequencing error may be responsible. The chain employs TRBV13 and TRBJ2-5; D ambiguous. Germline V lookup: CDR1 PRHDT, CDR2 FYEKMQ (reference sequence). This CDR3 spans 15 amino acids. Here the CDR3 DNA reads TGTGCCAGCAGCTTTGGTCCAGACCTCCAAGAGACCCGGTACTTC. Its translation: CASSFGPDLQETRYF.